The 20 T cell receptor beta chains given below trace back to one sample, sequenced in a study of regulatory T cells in long-lasting Graves disease. Time point denoted: newly diagnosed GD, antithyroid drugs for less than 3 months. Following extraction of RNA from PBMCs, that RNA was used to make the TCR library. Libraries of TCR beta came from iRepertoire HTBI primers plus Arm-PCR of CDR3 regions. TCRdb re-called the multiplex PCR reads through MiXCR, storing one row per CDR3 protein. The repertoire consists of roughly 560,000 distinct CDR3 sequences, with 12% occurring once and the leading ten covering over 7%. This sample also belongs to another study, concerning T cells in Graves' hyperthyroidism and ophthalmopathy.

Sequencing used peripheral blood mononuclear cells (PBMCs), obtained at new diagnosis, from a patient treated with antithyroid drugs. Receptors were obtained from a woman aged 25-40 years with Graves disease.

This clonotype came up many times. The chain couples TRBV20-1 to TRBJ1-3; D gene unclear. The germline gives CDR1 DFQATT, CDR2 SNEGSKA (reference sequence). CDR3 length equals 13 residues. The V and J ends lost 0 bases and 6 bases respectively, with 9 bases between them. The CDR3 here is CSAREKGVNTIYF. The CDR3 DNA is TGCAGTGCTAGAGAGAAGGGAGTAAACACCATATATTTT.

This chain uses TRBV15 with TRBJ1-1; tentatively, D is TRBD1 (6 bases). CDR1 and CDR2 from the germline V gene are LNHNV and YYDKDF (reference sequence). V was shortened by 0 bases and J by 4 bases, with 12 bases between the two germline ends. The CDR3 totals 15 residues. The CDR3 region is CATSRDGGGATEAFF. DNA of the CDR3: TGTGCCACCAGCAGAGATGGGGGCGGCGCCACTGAAGCTTTCTTT.

This clonotype has at least ten counts. The chain is built from TRBV30 and TRBJ1-1; D is uncertain. Trimming left V 0 bases short and J 1 base short, with 6 bases between. Germline V gene data show CDR1 as GTSNPN and CDR2 as SVGIG (reference sequence). The CDR3 consists of 13 residues. The CDR3 protein is CAWSVTENTEAFF. The CDR3 DNA is TGTGCCTGGAGTGTAACAGAGAACACTGAAGCTTTCTTT.

This clonotype showed up many times. The rearrangement uses TRBV27 and TRBJ1-6; D unclear. Germline CDR1 is MNHEY and CDR2 is SMNVEV (reference sequence). The CDR3 has 13 amino acids. The V end was cut by 5 bases, the J end by 6 bases, with 8 bases between. The CDR3 sequence: CASSPQLNSPLHF. CDR3 nucleotide sequence: TGTGCCAGCAGTCCTCAACTTAATTCACCCCTCCACTTT.

This clonotype was recorded at least ten times. The chain employs TRBV6-5 and TRBJ1-1; D unresolved. Trimming removed 2 bases at V and 0 bases at J, with 7 bases between. The CDR3 has 14 amino acids. Germline CDR1 and CDR2: MNHEY and SVGAGI. The CDR3 spells CASSYGVLNTEAFF. The CDR3 bases are TGTGCCAGCAGTTACGGGGTTTTGAACACTGAAGCTTTCTTT.

Of note for this clonotype: This sequence may be a read error, since a much larger clone differs from it by one base. The chain combines TRBV20-1 with TRBJ2-1; the match to TRBD1 covers 7 bases. Germline V CDR1 and CDR2: DFQATT, SNEGSKA (reference sequence). The CDR3 extends over 14 amino acids. The CDR3 nucleotides read TGCAGTGCGACTACAGGGGATGCCTACAATGAGCAGTGCTTC. Encoded protein: CSATTGDAYNEQCF.

This clonotype came up many times. The V gene is TRBV10-3, the J gene TRBJ2-1; 9 bases map to TRBD1. V was clipped by 0 bases and J by 5 bases; unmatched bases: 2. Germline assignment: CDR1 ENHRY and CDR2 SYGVKD. The CDR3 contains 15 residues. The CDR3: CAISESDRGHNEQFF. CDR3 coding DNA: TGTGCCATCAGTGAGTCGGACAGGGGCCACAATGAGCAGTTCTTC.

This clonotype was detected ten times or more. CDR3 nucleotide sequence: TGTGCCAGCAGCAACCGCGGGGCGGGAGGGTCCTACAATGAGCAGTTCTTC. This codes for CASSNRGAGGSYNEQFF. This sequence joins TRBV11-2 and TRBJ2-1; TRBD2 agrees at 9 bases. The CDR3 has 17 amino acids. V shed 5 bases, J shed 1 base, and the junction held 9 bases outside the gene matches. CDR1 is SGHAT and CDR2 is FQNNGV in the germline V gene.

This clonotype was seen repeatedly, ten times or more. The rearrangement joins TRBV7-2 to TRBJ2-3, with D hard to call. The CDR3 extends over 13 amino acids. CDR1 is SGHTA, CDR2 FQGNSA, per germline. Trimming cost V 5 bases and J 0 bases, with 6 bases left between them. This CDR3 reads CASSARSTDTQYF. For the CDR3, the DNA is TGTGCCAGCAGCGCCCGAAGCACAGATACGCAGTATTTT.

About this clonotype itself: With a much larger clone just one base away, this may be a read error. The DNA of the CDR3 is TGTGCCAGCAGTTACTCAGGGATGGGGGACGCTGAAGCTTTCTTT. Translating it yields CASSYSGMGDAEAFF. The chain couples TRBV6-6 to TRBJ1-1; D is possibly TRBD1 (5 bases). The V and J ends lost 0 bases and 6 bases respectively, with 14 bases between them. This CDR3 comprises 15 residues. The germline CDR1 and CDR2 sequences are MNHNY and SVGAGI (reference sequence).

The sample holds many counts of this clonotype. CDR3: CSARDGFSPTYNEQFF. In DNA form, the CDR3 reads TGCAGTGCTAGAGATGGTTTCAGTCCTACCTACAATGAGCAGTTCTTC. The rearrangement links TRBV20-1 to TRBJ2-1; D remains ambiguous. The CDR3 runs to 16 residues. V was trimmed by 0 bases and J by 2 bases, leaving 14 bases between them. Per germline, CDR1 DFQATT and CDR2 SNEGSKA (reference sequence).

This clonotype has more than one count but fewer than ten. The chain employs TRBV4-1 and TRBJ2-5; perhaps TRBD2 as D (6 bases). CDR3 length equals 19 residues. The germline V gene encodes CDR1 MGHRA and CDR2 YSYEKL. Trimming pared 1 base from V and 4 bases from J, leaving 25 bases between. DNA for the CDR3: TGCGCCAGCAGCCAAGTACCCTTTTCGGGGGTCGGCTTACCAGAGACCCAGTACTTC. It encodes CASSQVPFSGVGLPETQYF.

This clonotype turned up a few times. The V gene is TRBV3-1, the J gene TRBJ1-2, with a possible D match to TRBD1 (5 bases). Per germline, CDR1 LGHDT and CDR2 YNNKEL (reference sequence). V dropped 2 bases and J dropped 6 bases, with 7 bases sitting between them. The CDR3 totals 12 residues. CDR3 coding DNA: TGTGCCAGCAGCCAACTGGGGGATGGCTACACCTTC. Residues: CASSQLGDGYTF.

The chain employs TRBV12-3 or TRBV12-4 and TRBJ2-1; D might be TRBD1 (6 bases). The CDR3 spans 19 residues. V lost 6 bases to trimming and J lost 0 bases, with 24 bases between them. The CDR3 bases are TGTGCCAGCAGACTGACGAGGGGCCTCGAAGGGGGCTCCTACAATGAGCAGTTCTTC. Protein sequence: CASRLTRGLEGGSYNEQFF.

This clonotype appeared a few times. The chain employs TRBV3-1 and TRBJ2-4, with a tentative D call TRBD1 (6 bases). In germline, CDR1 is LGHDT, CDR2 YNNKEL (reference sequence). This CDR3 contains 12 residues. Trimming took off 5 bases at V and 8 bases at J, with 10 bases between the two ends. The CDR3 reads CASSEAGDIQYF. In DNA form, the CDR3 reads TGTGCCAGCAGCGAAGCAGGGGACATTCAGTACTTC.

The chain couples TRBV7-9 to TRBJ2-1, with D possibly matching TRBD2 (6 bases). Germline V CDR1 and CDR2: SEHNR, FQNEAQ (reference sequence). The CDR3 loop spans 16 amino acids. V gave up 5 bases and J gave up 6 bases, with 20 bases separating them. In DNA, the CDR3 is TGTGCCAGCAGCCCAACCTTCGGGAGAGATTTCAATGAGCAGTTCTTC. It specifies CASSPTFGRDFNEQFF.

This clonotype occurred a few times. The rearrangement links TRBV28 to TRBJ2-7; TRBD2 agrees at 8 bases. J gave up 4 bases and V 6 bases, and 14 bases lay outside the gene matches. This CDR3 region has 16 residues. Germline V CDR1 and CDR2: MDHEN, SYDVKM. Here the CDR3 reads CASSSQIAGKYYEQYF. Here the CDR3 DNA reads TGTGCCAGCAGCAGTCAAATAGCGGGAAAGTATTACGAGCAGTACTTC.

In its sample, this clonotype was seen many times. The chain has TRBV29-1 and TRBJ2-5; 10 bases match TRBD2. Per the germline V gene, CDR1 is SQVTM and CDR2 is ANQGSEA. The CDR3 has 17 amino acids. J gave up 1 base and V 0 bases, and 8 bases lay outside the gene matches. Here the CDR3 DNA reads TGCAGCGTTGAAGACAGGGTAGCGGGAGGCTTCCAAGAGACCCAGTACTTC. This gives the protein CSVEDRVAGGFQETQYF.

This clonotype has a count of ten or more. This CDR3 reads CASSPPREEGGELFF. CDR3 coding DNA: TGTGCCAGCAGTCCCCCGCGGGAGGAAGGCGGGGAGCTGTTTTTT. This chain links TRBV12-3 or TRBV12-4 with TRBJ2-2; 8 bases are a match to TRBD2. The ends lost 5 bases at V and 7 bases at J; junction bases unmatched: 9. The CDR3 totals 15 residues.

This clonotype was picked up a small number of times. As DNA, the CDR3 is TGTGCCAGTAGTATTCTCTTAGCGGGAGGCACCGATGAGCAGTTCTTC. This sequence encodes CASSILLAGGTDEQFF. The chain is built from TRBV19 and TRBJ2-1; 10 nucleotides match TRBD2. The germline V gene encodes CDR1 LNHDA and CDR2 SQIVND (reference sequence). This CDR3 has 16 amino acids. Germline trimming cut 3 bases from V and 8 bases from J; bases unmatched to any gene: 10. Drawing the rest from reference TRBV19 and TRBJ2-1, the complete variable domain is DGGITQSPKYLFRKEGQNVTLSCEQNLNHDAMYWYRQDPGQGLRLIYYSQIVNDFQKGDIAEGYSVSREKKESFPLTVTSAQKNPTAFYLCASSILLAGGTDEQFFGPGTRLTVL.